The TCR beta chain described here comes from a study of CD8 T cells in ankylosing spondylitis. Libraries of TCR beta came from quantitative 5'-RACE with molecular barcodes. TCRdb passed the 5' RACE reads through MiXCR, listing each CDR3 protein once. Altogether about 90,000 distinct CDR3 sequences are present, around 8.3% being singletons, with the ten largest covering 30%. Study-level results: Reported data indicate significant enrichment of disease-linked clones within matched ankylosing spondylitis synovial fluid. Among TCR beta sequences, a motif of roughly 8 highly homologous variants appeared characteristic of ankylosing spondylitis blood.

In its sample, this clonotype was seen many times. Its target is not known. CDR1 is SEHNR and CDR2 is FQNEAQ in the germline V gene (reference sequence). With 1 base removed from V and 8 bases from J, the gap between germline ends came to 17 bases. The CDR3 has 15 residues. The receptor was isolated from a male donor with ankylosing spondylitis. The sample consisted of blood, either unsorted or a sorted T cell fraction (not recorded which). The V and J genes are TRBV7-9 and TRBJ1-2; no clear D gene. This CDR3 is CASSLGRDPSIGYTF. DNA for the CDR3: TGTGCCAGCAGCTTAGGACGAGACCCTTCTATCGGCTACACCTTC.